The present T cell receptor (beta chain) was sequenced within a study of blood T cell repertoires in COVID-19. About the study: Samples came from the United States, Italy and Spain, spanning acute and convalescent COVID-19. The analysed material was cDNA or gDNA that came from T cells, B-cell-depleted T cells, or PBMCs.

In the authors' methods: From reference gene primer amplification, estimates of nucleated cell counts were derived. Assay: immunoSEQ multiplex PCR; the TCRdb copy retains only in-frame clones and omits some. V and J calls and clone size are given by that table; D and trimming were obtained from the DNA. Among 90,000 to 120,000 clones, under 80% were seen once, and the ten largest hold around 20%. V was clipped by 3 bases and J by 6 bases, with 23 bases between them. The CDR3 is 17 amino acids. CDR1 and CDR2 (germline): SGHAT, FQNNGV. This clone was recorded a few times. Material: peripheral blood. J is TRBJ1-2 and V is TRBV11-2; D remains unclear. This sequence was found in a man aged 65 to 79 with active or convalescent COVID-19. CDR3 nucleotide sequence: TGTGCCAGCAGCTTGACCTTGGGTTTGAGGGCCTATAATGGCTACACCTTC. Its translation is CASSLTLGLRAYNGYTF.